The 5 T cell receptor beta chains below all came from one sample that was sequenced in a study of blood T cell repertoires in COVID-19. Profiling relied on immunoSEQ multiplex PCR, and the TCRdb table lists in-frame clones only, not all of them. The profile shows approximately 230,000 clones, roughly 90% of them singletons. Sequences were obtained from PBMCs or T cells enriched from blood (not recorded which). All receptors derive from a woman aged 25 to 39 who had recovered from COVID-19.

The V call is TRBV19, the J call TRBJ2-1; 15 nucleotides align to TRBD2. Germline lookup yields CDR1 LNHDA and CDR2 SQIVND (reference sequence). The CDR3 contains 17 residues. After removal of 5 bases from V and 7 bases from J, the junction contained 9 bases not matched to a gene. This CDR3 reads CASSSTGGTSGRNEQFF. In nucleotides, the CDR3 is TGTGCCAGTAGTTCCACCGGCGGGACTAGCGGGAGGAATGAGCAGTTCTTC.

The gene calls are TRBV28 and TRBJ1-5, with 7 bases identical to TRBD1. The germline gives CDR1 MDHEN, CDR2 SYDVKM. CDR3 length: 16 residues. Trimming removed 5 bases from V and 5 bases from J; junction bases left unmatched: 12. Here the CDR3 reads CASSVHRGFGDQPQHF. Here the CDR3 DNA reads TGTGCCAGCAGTGTCCACAGGGGCTTCGGGGATCAGCCCCAGCATTTT.

The chain has TRBV9 and TRBJ2-7; 9 bases agree with TRBD1. Per germline, CDR1 SGDLS and CDR2 YYNGEE. V lost 3 bases to trimming and J lost 0 bases; unmatched junction nucleotides: 4. The CDR3 loop spans 15 amino acids. The CDR3 sequence: CASSAGQGSSYEQYF. The CDR3, as DNA: TGTGCCAGCAGCGCCGGACAGGGGAGCTCCTACGAGCAGTACTTC.

A single count supports this clone. The chain carries TRBV6-2 or TRBV6-3 and TRBJ2-3; 9 bases align to TRBD2. V shed 2 bases, J shed 0 bases, and the junction held 12 bases outside the gene matches. The germline gives CDR1 MNHEY, CDR2 SVGEGT. This CDR3 comprises 19 residues. CDR3 sequence (DNA): TGTGCCAGCAGTTACCCATTGCATGCTAGCGGGATTAGCACAGATACGCAGTATTTT. It is translated as CASSYPLHASGISTDTQYF.

This clone was recorded a few times. V usage is TRBV4-2 and J usage is TRBJ2-7; perhaps TRBD2 as D (5 bases). The CDR3 is 13 amino acids. Per germline, CDR1 LGHNA and CDR2 YNFKEQ. Trimming pared 0 bases from V and 7 bases from J, leaving 10 bases between. CDR3 in DNA: TGTGCCAGCAGCCAAGATCTCCGGAGGGAGCAGTACTTC. This translates into CASSQDLRREQYF.